This TCR beta chain was documented in a study of response to subunit inactivated influenza vaccine. General study findings and limits: New T cells are recruited in small numbers by each seasonal influenza vaccination, according to the authors' suggestion.

This clonotype was seen a few times. Its antigen is still unknown. V gave up 0 bases and J gave up 2 bases, with 13 bases separating them. Germline CDR1 DFQATT, CDR2 SNEGSKA (reference sequence). The length of the CDR3 is 15 residues. Using its own MiXCR run on the RT-PCR reads, TCRdb lists one record per CDR3 protein. This sample has about half a million distinct CDR3 sequences, with 25% found just once. The rearrangement links TRBV20-1 to TRBJ2-5; possible D gene TRBD2, 6 bases. This specimen consisted of CD4+ T cells sorted from PBMCs, obtained 5 days after vaccination. This receptor was identified in a man aged 50 to 59 who received an inactivated influenza vaccine. The CDR3 nucleotides are TGCAGTGCTAGAGAGTGGGGCCGGGGGCAAGAGACCCAGTACTTC. This gives the protein CSAREWGRGQETQYF.